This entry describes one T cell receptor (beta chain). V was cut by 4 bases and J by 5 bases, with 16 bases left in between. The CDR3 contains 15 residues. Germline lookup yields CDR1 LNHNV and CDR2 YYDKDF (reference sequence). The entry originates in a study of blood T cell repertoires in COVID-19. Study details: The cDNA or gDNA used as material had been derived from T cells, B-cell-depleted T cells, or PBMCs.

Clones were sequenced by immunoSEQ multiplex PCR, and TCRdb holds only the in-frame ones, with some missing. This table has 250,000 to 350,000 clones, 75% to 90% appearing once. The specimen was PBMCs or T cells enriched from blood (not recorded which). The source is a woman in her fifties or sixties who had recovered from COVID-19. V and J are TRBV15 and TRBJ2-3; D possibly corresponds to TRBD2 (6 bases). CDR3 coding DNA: TGTGCCACCAGCATGAAAAGTGGAGCGGGAGATACGCAGTATTTT. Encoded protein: CATSMKSGAGDTQYF.